One and the same sample provided the 2 T cell receptor beta chains below, sequenced in a study of TIL therapy for anti-PD-1-resistant metastatic lung cancer. Described time point: pre-treatment sample, taken before nivolumab and TIL therapy. Most excised metastases sampled were pleural nodules or supraclavicular lymph nodes. The libraries were made with immunoSEQ v3. Assay used: immunoSEQ multiplex PCR; TCRdb lists only in-frame clones, some missing. The repertoire consists of over 20,000 clones, with 72% occurring once and the leading ten covering around 7.2%. This specimen was tumor tissue, taken at baseline. All receptors come from a person aged 25 to 85 with non-small cell lung cancer.

The rearrangement uses TRBV29-1 and TRBJ1-4; 10 positions match TRBD1. The CDR3 is made up of 15 amino acids. Germline CDR1 is SQVTM and CDR2 is ANQGSEA. V lost 4 bases, J lost 0 bases, and 2 bases stayed unmatched. CDR3 sequence: CSVVGTGATNEKLFF. CDR3 bases: TGCAGCGTTGTCGGGACAGGGGCAACTAATGAAAAACTGTTTTTT.

The chain uses TRBV18 and TRBJ2-5; 8 bases agree with TRBD2. The trim removed 6 bases at V and 5 bases at J, leaving 11 bases unmatched. The CDR3 loop spans 15 amino acids. Per the germline V gene, CDR1 is KGHSH and CDR2 is LQKENI. As DNA, the CDR3 is TGTGCCAGCTCTCCCGGGACTAGAGGGGAGGAGACCCAGTACTTC. It codes for CASSPGTRGEETQYF.